This T cell receptor beta chain was identified during a study of cytomegalovirus exposure and HLA in healthy donors (dated by TCRdb to about 2017). Broadly, across the study: In an earlier analysis of 587 of the donors, 276 Gb of sequence data and 90 million to 130 million unique TCR beta sequences from about 180 million T cells were reported. In addition to the first cohort of 666 subjects, a separate validation cohort of 100 to 150 different subjects was used. Every repertoire in the discovery cohort had been generated on one and the same sequencing platform. Of the roughly 390 genotyped donors, approximately 80% fell in the genetic ancestry cluster associated with self-reported Caucasian donors. To study patterns of TCR occurrence, a later analysis re-analyzed previously published TCR beta repertoires from around 660 donors and added high-resolution HLA genotyping. Genome-wide SNP genotypes for about 55% of the 666 donors were used in a later genetic analysis, which treated that subset as a discovery cohort. The study used immunosequencing to profile the T cell repertoires of about 670 subjects and linked those repertoires to cytomegalovirus serostatus. An early release that covered around 590 HLA-typed donors contained around 300 gigabases of sequencing data and around 85 million unique TCR sequences. Typing coverage varied by locus: roughly 620-630 donors for A, B, C, DRB1 and DQB1; 522 for DQA1; more than 600 for DPA1; more than 450 for DPB1. Rather than using new phenotypic data, the later analysis identified candidate immune exposures from TCR beta sequences and from how often those sequences occurred across donors. The study combined high-throughput TCR immunosequencing, statistical association of individual TCRs with disease status, and machine learning to predict cytomegalovirus infection status. The study aimed to test whether cataloging public T cell receptors could reveal signatures of past pathogen exposure. HLA typing included class I and class II loci at four-digit resolution. Because of strong linkage in the cohort, a handful of DR-DQ haplotypes were treated as single units for association and clustering. Among 300 to 450 genotyped donors of the cohort, an average of about 240,000 unique TCR beta nucleotide sequences were sequenced per donor, roughly 18% of them non-productive. Donor age, sex, ethnicity and CMV serostatus were compiled alongside the repertoire data. An earlier analysis of 500 to 750 of the donors applied high-throughput TCR beta sequencing to assess whether each TCR beta V gene segment acted as functional or pseudogenic. Summary of the overall study and its limitations: In a later analysis, the rate of TCR association differed among HLA loci, with DRB1 alleles having the most associated TCRs and HLA-C alleles having the fewest. For the cohort, immune exposure information was limited to CMV serostatus. Most TCR sequences were seen in very few donors, while some public TCRs were found in many individuals. Specific HLA alleles were associated with roughly 17,000 TCR beta sequences at a false discovery rate of 0.05 in a later analysis. Strong co-occurrence of HLA alleles, especially DR and DQ, made assigning TCR associations to individual alleles difficult. An association between a missense DCLRE1C variant and V-gene and J-gene trimming of TCR beta chains was found in a later genetic analysis and replicated in an independent cohort. A later analysis found that HLA-associated TCR beta chains were more clonally expanded and had lower generation probabilities than equally common non-associated chains. A later genetic analysis reported fewer N-insertions in productive TCRs among donors in an Asian-associated ancestry cluster than the roughly 720-donor mean. A total of 150 to 200 TCR beta chains were listed by the study as associated with cytomegalovirus. Only TCR beta chains were sequenced in this cohort, and the absence of alpha or paired-chain data limited detectable features. According to a later analysis, most CMV-associated TCR beta chains appeared to be HLA-restricted, and the HLA associations seemed to be driven largely by CMV exposure. Some IMGT-functional V segments, including TRBV6-2 and TRBV6-3, could not be told apart with the 87-base-pair reads, so those segments were excluded. Correlated functional status among segregating V segments might reflect linkage disequilibrium, but an unknown experimental factor could not be ruled out. In both the original and validation cohorts, the classifier was reported to diagnose cytomegalovirus status with high specificity and sensitivity. A later analysis reported that several top co-occurrence clusters appeared linked to parvovirus B19, influenza, CMV and Epstein-Barr virus. A further reported finding was that TCR beta sequences accurately predicted the HLA-A and HLA-B alleles for most subjects in the first cohort. The earlier analysis of 450 to 700 of the donors excluded roughly 17 rarely observed V segments, including chromosome 9 orphons, because counts were too low. Roughly uniform sequencing depth across donors was assumed in presence/absence analyses, although this assumption may not hold. In vitro tests confirmed that a few of the cytomegalovirus-associated TCR beta chains recognize cytomegalovirus antigens. A cluster of highly shared sequence variants was judged likely to be a technical artifact of the sequencing pipeline. Because some donors lacked HLA typing at each locus, the association tests relied only on the typed subset. According to the authors, the approach could potentially be generalized to other disease states and immunological phenotypes. Broadly in line with IMGT annotations, most TCR beta V segments showed up in productive rearrangements about 87% or about 30% of the time in an earlier analysis of 450 to 600 of the donors.

With regard to this clone: Its antigen is not yet known. Base qualities are not recorded, but no much larger clone differs from it by a single base.

CDR1 and CDR2, per the germline V gene, are ENHRY and SYGVKD. Including the terminal cysteine and phenylalanine, the CDR3 comprises 14 residues. Only the CDR3 DNA stays, 42 bases, in frame from base 1. Clipping removes 9 bases from V and 0 bases from J, with 4 as the unmatched junction base count. Library prep was done by the immunoSEQ multiplex PCR assay. For the multiplex PCR, a mixture combining 60 forward primers for TCR Vbeta segments and 13 reverse primers for TCR Jbeta segments was used. The CDR3 region of rearranged TCR beta genes was amplified from genomic DNA by a multiplex PCR assay. On the Illumina HiSeq System, the amplified TCR beta libraries were sequenced as 87-base-pair reads. The original methods were these. In a later analysis, around 80 million unique TCR beta chains were counted across the approximately 640 repertoires, and roughly 10 million of these chains were shared by at least two donors. Raw reads were error-corrected and collapsed into unique sequences by a nearest-neighbor algorithm in which closely related sequences were merged to remove PCR and sequencing errors. To assign V, D and J gene segments, CDR3 sequences were aligned to IMGT reference sequences. Each retained sequence needed at least a six-nucleotide match to both a V gene segment and a J gene segment. A rearrangement counted as productive if the CDR3 had no stop codons and remained in frame with V and J, and every other rearrangement counted as non-productive. Following IMGT convention, CDR3 was defined as the stretch from the second conserved V-encoded cysteine up to the conserved J-encoded phenylalanine. The earlier analysis of about 620 of the donors excluded sequences that lacked an unambiguous match to a single V gene segment. An earlier analysis of 550 to 650 of the donors classified V segments as functional when productive rearrangements were above 56.7% and as segregating when the standard deviation between donors was above 5%. To diagnose cytomegalovirus status from the catalog of TCR beta chain sequences, a statistical classification framework was built. In a later analysis, TCR nucleotide sequences were compared against IMGT/GENE-DB human TR gene sequences so that V and J genes could be assigned. The TCRdist pipeline was used in a later analysis to assign CDR3 sequences and most-parsimonious VDJ recombination scenarios. A later analysis defined each TCR beta chain by its CDR3 amino acid sequence plus V-gene family, and excluded reads lacking a unique V-gene family. As a way to deal with suspected cross-contamination and a sequencing artifact, a later analysis dropped over 550 nucleotide sequences that were highly shared and had low generation probability. A later analysis calculated a clonal expansion index for each public chain from normalized within-repertoire ranks of inferred template counts. In a later analysis, generation probabilities were computed using a VDJ recombination model fitted to out-of-frame rearrangements, and the results were checked against IGoR. In a later analysis, TCR-TCR, TCR-HLA and TCR-CMV co-occurrence was scored with hypergeometric tests, and a repertoire-size bias correction was applied to TCR pairs. False discovery rates were estimated in a later analysis by permuting HLA or CMV assignments 20 times. A later analysis grouped co-occurring TCRs with DBSCAN, adding TCRdist sequence similarity when clustering within HLA-allele-positive subsets. Repertoires with fewer than 30,000 or more than 120,000 public chains, plus five repertoires with anomalous nucleotide sharing, were excluded from co-occurrence clustering. This is the immuneACCESS table as TCRdb keeps it, with only in-frame sequences that have V and J called. A part of the clones is gone; compared with another copy, unresolved V genes explain less than half, and the rest is unexplained. V, J and clone size reflect that table, while D and trimming were determined from the DNA. Recorded for this sample are around 100,000 clones; less than 80% of them occurred a single time. The top ten hold 3.8% of the sample.

The cohort comprised around 690 healthy bone marrow donors. Cohort members were all nominally healthy when sampled, although unrecorded immune exposures were likely present. The donor tested CMV seropositive and was one of the 289 seropositive cohort members. A peripheral blood sample was collected from each donor, and TCR beta sequencing was performed on peripheral blood mononuclear cells. Genomic DNA was extracted from the blood cell samples with the Qiagen DNeasy Blood Extraction Kit. This receptor was taken from a man in his thirties or forties in good health and CMV-seropositive. The chain couples TRBV10-3 to TRBJ2-3; TRBD2 lines up with 9 middle nucleotides. The sequencing sample was made of PBMCs. The CDR3: CAMGRGGSTDTQYF. The DNA is as follows: TGTGCCATGGGGCGGGGGGGGAGCACAGATACGCAGTATTTT.